The source of this T cell receptor beta chain is a study of blood T cell repertoires in COVID-19. The overall study: The study drew acute and convalescent COVID-19 samples from the United States, Italy and Spain. PBMCs, B-cell-depleted T cells, or T cells provided the cDNA or gDNA that made up the material.

This table comes from immunoSEQ multiplex PCR, and its TCRdb copy is limited to in-frame clones, with some not included. The table shows 350,000 to 400,000 clones, with over 75% occurring only once. This CDR3 spans 16 amino acids. Germline CDR1 is SEHNR and CDR2 is FQNEAQ (reference sequence). V lost 5 bases to trimming and J lost 5 bases; unmatched junction nucleotides: 3. The V call is TRBV7-9, the J call TRBJ2-2, with 15 positions matching TRBD2. This receptor was obtained from a woman aged 25-40 years who had recovered from COVID-19. Sequencing was performed on PBMCs or T cells enriched from blood (not recorded which). CDR3 DNA: TGTGCCAGCAGCCAGGGACTAGCGGGAGGTACCGGGGAGCTGTTTTTT. Translated, it gives CASSQGLAGGTGELFF.